These T cell receptor beta chains were read from a single sample in a study of regulatory T cells in long-lasting Graves disease. TCRdb re-derived calls from the multiplex PCR reads in MiXCR, one entry per CDR3 protein. The table shows 700,000 or so distinct CDR3 sequences, with 30% occurring only once. The material sequenced was peripheral blood mononuclear cells (PBMCs), taken when the disease was refractory, from a patient treated with antithyroid drugs. These receptors all come from a female donor with Graves disease. The CDR3 runs from the conserved cysteine through the conserved F or W. Fields, in order: V gene, clone size, J gene, D gene, CDR3 DNA, CDR3 protein. D genes are given only for firm matches. Only part of the rows carry a size: once, few, many, or a class if the clone is expanded.

TRBV6-1,few,TRBJ1-6,TRBD1,TGTGCCAGCAGGGGACAGGGAGGGAATTCACCCCTCCACTTT,CASRGQGGNSPLHF
TRBV28,many,TRBJ2-2,.,TGTGCCAGCACTACAGGACAGATTGCCACCGGGGAGCTGTTTTTT,CASTTGQIATGELFF
TRBV12-3/TRBV12-4,.,TRBJ1-1,.,TGTGCCAGCAGCCGCTGGGGGGCCAGGAACACTGAAGCTTTCTTT,CASSRWGARNTEAFF
TRBV27,few,TRBJ2-7,TRBD1,TGTGCCAGCAGTTCTTGGGACAGACCCTACGAGCAGTACTTC,CASSSWDRPYEQYF
TRBV9,.,TRBJ1-4,TRBD1,TGTGCCAGCAGCTTGGGACAGGGCGGACCTGAAAAACTGTTTTTT,CASSLGQGGPEKLFF
TRBV2,many,TRBJ1-1,.,TGTGCCAGCATCCGGGACCGGAACACTGAAGCTTTCTTT,CASIRDRNTEAFF
TRBV6-2/TRBV6-3,many,TRBJ2-6,.,TGTGCCAGCAGTTGGGTTGTGGCGGGCGAAGACGGGGCCAACGTCCTGACTTTC,CASSWVVAGEDGANVLTF
TRBV6-1,.,TRBJ1-4,.,TGTGCCAGCAGTGAAGCGGGGGTGGATGAAAAACTGTTTTTT,CASSEAGVDEKLFF
TRBV20-1,.,TRBJ2-5,TRBD2,TGCAGTGGGCGGGAGAGGGAGACCCAGTACTTC,CSGRERETQYF
TRBV5-1,.,TRBJ1-1,.,TGCGCCAGCAGCTTGGCAGGGGCTCTCGCTTTCTTT,CASSLAGALAFF
TRBV2,many,TRBJ1-1,TRBD1,TGTGCCAGCAGGGATCGACAGGGGGAGAACACTGAAGCTTTCTTT,CASRDRQGENTEAFF
TRBV5-1,.,TRBJ1-2,.,TGCGCCAGCAGCTTGGAGGTGGCTTACTATGGCTACACCTTC,CASSLEVAYYGYTF
TRBV6-2/TRBV6-3,.,TRBJ2-1,TRBD2,TGTGCCAGCACGGACCCTAGCGGGAAAGACAATGAGCAGTTCTTC,CASTDPSGKDNEQFF
TRBV6-1,.,TRBJ2-4,.,TGTGCCAGCAGCTCCAAGTTGCGAGAGGAGGGCATTATAGCCAAAAACATTCAGTACTTC,CASSSKLREEGIIAKNIQYF
TRBV30,.,TRBJ2-7,TRBD2,TGTGCCTGGACGGCACTAGCGGGATACGAGCAGTACTTC,CAWTALAGYEQYF
TRBV20-1,.,TRBJ1-2,.,TGCAGTGCTAGTTGGGGAGGTCCTAACTATGGCTACACCTTC,CSASWGGPNYGYTF
TRBV20-1,.,TRBJ2-1,TRBD2,TGCAGTGCTAGAGGCCGGCTAGCGGGAGTTGGTAATGAGCAGTTCTTC,CSARGRLAGVGNEQFF
TRBV6-1,.,TRBJ1-1,TRBD1,TGTGCCAGCAGCCTAAAAGAGGACAGGGGGATGCCTGAAGCTTTCTTT,CASSLKEDRGMPEAFF
TRBV12-3/TRBV12-4,few,TRBJ2-7,TRBD1,TGTGCCAGCAGTTTATATATGGGGACAGGGGACGAGCAGTACTTC,CASSLYMGTGDEQYF
TRBV13,few,TRBJ1-1,.,TGTACCAGCAGCTTATTGCCAGGTGAAGCTTTCTTT,CTSSLLPGEAFF
TRBV5-1,.,TRBJ2-5,TRBD2,TGCGCCAGCAGCCCCGAGACTAGCGGGAGATGGCAAGAGACCCAGTACTTC,CASSPETSGRWQETQYF
TRBV11-1,many,TRBJ1-1,.,TGTGCCAGCAGCTTAGCGATCCGATTTGAAGCTTTCTTT,CASSLAIRFEAFF
TRBV11-2,many,TRBJ2-7,TRBD1,TGTGCCAGCAGCCCAGCCGGGACAGGTATCTACGAGCAGTACTTC,CASSPAGTGIYEQYF
TRBV20-1,.,TRBJ2-1,TRBD2,TGCAGTGCTAGGCTCGGGACTATTATTCTTGAGCAGTTCTTC,CSARLGTIILEQFF
TRBV7-3,.,TRBJ2-7,TRBD2,TGTGCCAGCAGCCGCAGGTCGACTAGCCTTTCCTACGAGCAGTACTTC,CASSRRSTSLSYEQYF
TRBV27,.,TRBJ1-6,TRBD1,TGTGCCAGCAGTTTAGGGACAGGGAAGATCCGCTATAATTCACCCCTCCACTTT,CASSLGTGKIRYNSPLHF
TRBV24-1,few,TRBJ2-5,.,TGTGCCACCAGTGCGGGGTACCAAGAGACCCAGTACTTC,CATSAGYQETQYF
TRBV19,.,TRBJ2-3,.,TGTGCCAGTAGTACCACCGACCATACGCAGTATTTT,CASSTTDHTQYF